This is a list of T cell receptor beta chains from one sample in a study of T cells in Graves' hyperthyroidism and ophthalmopathy. TCRdb re-analysed the multiplex PCR reads in MiXCR, keeping a single row per CDR3 protein. Counted here are around 450,000 distinct CDR3 sequences, around 16% occurring once; the ten biggest clones make up almost 8%. The specimen was blood. Receptor source: a woman aged 18-30 years with Graves' hyperthyroidism. CDR3s include the opening cysteine and the closing phenylalanine or tryptophan. D genes are given only for firm matches. Clone size is shown for a subset of rows, as once, few, many or a class of expanded clone.

V gene: TRBV9; D gene: .; clone size: many; J gene: TRBJ2-3; CDR3 protein: CASSGEPGTQYF; CDR3 DNA: TGTGCCAGCAGCGGAGAACCGGGTACGCAGTATTTT
V gene: TRBV25-1; D gene: .; clone size: few; J gene: TRBJ1-2; CDR3 protein: CASKGIPNYGYTF; CDR3 DNA: TGTGCCAGCAAGGGTATCCCTAACTATGGCTACACCTTC
V gene: TRBV7-2; D gene: .; clone size: few; J gene: TRBJ2-2; CDR3 protein: CASSLVGGPSSTGELFF; CDR3 DNA: TGTGCCAGCAGCTTAGTCGGGGGGCCCTCGAGCACCGGGGAGCTGTTTTTT
V gene: TRBV7-9; D gene: .; clone size: many; J gene: TRBJ1-2; CDR3 protein: CASSEAGRNYGYTF; CDR3 DNA: TGTGCCAGCAGCGAGGCGGGCAGGAACTATGGCTACACCTTC
V gene: TRBV10-3; D gene: TRBD1; clone size: many; J gene: TRBJ1-1; CDR3 protein: CAHGQGAEAFF; CDR3 DNA: TGTGCCCACGGGCAGGGGGCTGAAGCTTTCTTT
V gene: TRBV7-9; D gene: TRBD2; clone size: many; J gene: TRBJ2-1; CDR3 protein: CASSPKGTSGLNEQFF; CDR3 DNA: TGTGCCAGCAGCCCGAAAGGGACTAGCGGACTCAATGAGCAGTTCTTC
V gene: TRBV7-9; D gene: .; clone size: many; J gene: TRBJ1-2; CDR3 protein: CASSPPGLLANYGYTF; CDR3 DNA: TGTGCCAGCAGTCCTCCAGGCCTTTTGGCGAACTATGGCTACACCTTC
V gene: TRBV28; D gene: TRBD1; clone size: many; J gene: TRBJ2-1; CDR3 protein: CASSRFLTGTGAYNEQFF; CDR3 DNA: TGTGCCAGCAGTCGATTCCTCACCGGGACAGGGGCTTACAATGAGCAGTTCTTC
V gene: TRBV5-1; D gene: TRBD2; clone size: many; J gene: TRBJ2-7; CDR3 protein: CASSFLPGLAGPSYEQYF; CDR3 DNA: TGCGCCAGCAGCTTCCTACCGGGACTAGCGGGACCATCCTACGAGCAGTACTTC
V gene: TRBV24-1; D gene: TRBD2; clone size: many; J gene: TRBJ2-5; CDR3 protein: CATSDPTSGEETQYF; CDR3 DNA: TGTGCCACCAGTGACCCGACTAGCGGGGAGGAGACCCAGTACTTC
V gene: TRBV12-3/TRBV12-4; D gene: TRBD2; clone size: many; J gene: TRBJ2-5; CDR3 protein: CASSPRGGAVTQYF; CDR3 DNA: TGTGCCAGCAGTCCCCGGGGGGGGGCGGTGACCCAGTACTTC
V gene: TRBV9; D gene: .; clone size: many; J gene: TRBJ2-2; CDR3 protein: CASGDPNTGELFF; CDR3 DNA: TGTGCCAGCGGGGACCCGAACACCGGGGAGCTGTTTTTT
V gene: TRBV5-6; D gene: TRBD1; clone size: .; J gene: TRBJ1-2; CDR3 protein: CASSLVQGAFYGYTF; CDR3 DNA: TGTGCCAGCAGCTTGGTTCAGGGGGCGTTCTATGGCTACACCTTC
V gene: TRBV2; D gene: .; clone size: few; J gene: TRBJ2-5; CDR3 protein: CASNAEQETQYF; CDR3 DNA: TGTGCCAGCAACGCAGAACAAGAGACCCAGTACTTC
V gene: TRBV5-8; D gene: .; clone size: many; J gene: TRBJ2-7; CDR3 protein: CASSSQEIGHYEQYF; CDR3 DNA: TGTGCCAGCAGCTCTCAGGAGATAGGGCACTACGAGCAGTACTTC
V gene: TRBV2; D gene: TRBD2; clone size: many; J gene: TRBJ2-5; CDR3 protein: CASPGPPSGGKETQYF; CDR3 DNA: TGTGCCAGCCCTGGCCCCCCTAGCGGGGGAAAAGAGACCCAGTACTTC
V gene: TRBV7-8; D gene: TRBD1; clone size: many; J gene: TRBJ2-1; CDR3 protein: CASRDRGRPYNEQFF; CDR3 DNA: TGTGCCAGCAGGGACAGGGGGAGGCCCTACAATGAGCAGTTCTTC
V gene: TRBV6-1; D gene: TRBD1; clone size: many; J gene: TRBJ1-5; CDR3 protein: CASSDSQGNQPQHF; CDR3 DNA: TGTGCCAGCAGTGATTCACAGGGGAATCAGCCCCAGCATTTT
V gene: TRBV11-3; D gene: TRBD1; clone size: .; J gene: TRBJ1-2; CDR3 protein: CASSQGTVGGYTF; CDR3 DNA: TGTGCCAGCAGCCAAGGGACAGTCGGAGGCTACACCTTC
V gene: TRBV3-1; D gene: TRBD1; clone size: many; J gene: TRBJ1-5; CDR3 protein: CASSQHGESGGRQPQHF; CDR3 DNA: TGTGCCAGCAGCCAACACGGGGAGTCAGGGGGCCGTCAGCCCCAGCATTTT
V gene: TRBV5-1; D gene: TRBD1; clone size: many; J gene: TRBJ2-7; CDR3 protein: CASSLTGQDTPYEQYF; CDR3 DNA: TGCGCCAGCAGCCTGACGGGACAGGACACCCCATACGAGCAGTACTTC
V gene: TRBV7-3; D gene: .; clone size: many; J gene: TRBJ2-3; CDR3 protein: CASSLMADTQYF; CDR3 DNA: TGTGCCAGCAGCTTAATGGCAGATACGCAGTATTTT
V gene: TRBV7-9; D gene: TRBD1; clone size: many; J gene: TRBJ1-5; CDR3 protein: CASSLGGDSGNQPQHF; CDR3 DNA: TGTGCCAGCAGCTTAGGCGGGGACAGCGGGAATCAGCCCCAGCATTTT
V gene: TRBV12-3/TRBV12-4; D gene: TRBD1; clone size: few; J gene: TRBJ2-6; CDR3 protein: CASSHRQGTSGANVLTF; CDR3 DNA: TGTGCCAGCAGCCACCGACAGGGAACCTCTGGGGCCAACGTCCTGACTTTC
V gene: TRBV20-1; D gene: .; clone size: few; J gene: TRBJ1-1; CDR3 protein: CSAFRGRVNTEAFF; CDR3 DNA: TGCAGTGCTTTCCGGGGACGGGTGAACACTGAAGCTTTCTTT
V gene: TRBV30; D gene: TRBD1; clone size: many; J gene: TRBJ1-6; CDR3 protein: CAWGDRGNSPLHF; CDR3 DNA: TGTGCCTGGGGGGACAGGGGAAATTCACCCCTCCACTTT
V gene: TRBV4-1; D gene: TRBD1; clone size: many; J gene: TRBJ1-4; CDR3 protein: CASSQDETGPPNEKLFF; CDR3 DNA: TGCGCCAGCAGCCAAGATGAGACAGGGCCACCTAATGAAAAACTGTTTTTT
V gene: TRBV9; D gene: .; clone size: many; J gene: TRBJ2-5; CDR3 protein: CASSVYAGGEETQYF; CDR3 DNA: TGTGCCAGCAGCGTATATGCAGGGGGGGAAGAGACCCAGTACTTC
V gene: TRBV7-3; D gene: .; clone size: many; J gene: TRBJ2-3; CDR3 protein: CASSLESSLGTDTQYF; CDR3 DNA: TGTGCCAGCAGCTTAGAATCCTCACTGGGCACAGATACGCAGTATTTT
V gene: TRBV29-1; D gene: TRBD1; clone size: many; J gene: TRBJ2-5; CDR3 protein: CSADRGPETQYF; CDR3 DNA: TGCAGCGCCGACAGGGGTCCGGAGACCCAGTACTTC
V gene: TRBV6-6; D gene: TRBD2; clone size: many; J gene: TRBJ2-5; CDR3 protein: CASSYTGLAGLRGETQYF; CDR3 DNA: TGTGCCAGCAGTTACACGGGACTAGCGGGATTAAGGGGAGAGACCCAGTACTTC
V gene: TRBV20-1; D gene: .; clone size: many; J gene: TRBJ1-1; CDR3 protein: CSADMGGGAFF; CDR3 DNA: TGCAGTGCTGATATGGGTGGGGGAGCTTTCTTT
V gene: TRBV20-1; D gene: TRBD2; clone size: many; J gene: TRBJ2-1; CDR3 protein: CSGDGGGSSYNEQFF; CDR3 DNA: TGCAGTGGAGATGGCGGGGGAAGCTCCTACAATGAGCAGTTCTTC